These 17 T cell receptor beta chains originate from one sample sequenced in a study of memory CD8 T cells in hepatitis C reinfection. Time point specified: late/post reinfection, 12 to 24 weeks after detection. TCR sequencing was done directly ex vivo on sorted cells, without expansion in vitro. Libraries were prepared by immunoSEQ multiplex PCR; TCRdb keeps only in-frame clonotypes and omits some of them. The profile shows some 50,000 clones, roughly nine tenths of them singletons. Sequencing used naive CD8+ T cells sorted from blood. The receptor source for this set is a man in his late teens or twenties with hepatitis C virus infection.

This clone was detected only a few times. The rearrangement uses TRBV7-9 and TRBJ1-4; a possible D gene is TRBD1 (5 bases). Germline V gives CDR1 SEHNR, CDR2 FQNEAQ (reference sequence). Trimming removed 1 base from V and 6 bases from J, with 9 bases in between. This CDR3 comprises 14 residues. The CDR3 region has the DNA TGTGCCAGCAGCTTAGAGGGGAAACATGAAAAACTGTTTTTT. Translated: CASSLEGKHEKLFF.

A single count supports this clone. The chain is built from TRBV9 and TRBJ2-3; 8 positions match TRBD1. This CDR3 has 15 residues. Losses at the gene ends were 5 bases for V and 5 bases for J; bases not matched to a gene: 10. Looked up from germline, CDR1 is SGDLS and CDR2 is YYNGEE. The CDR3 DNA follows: TGTGCCAGCAGTCGGGGGCAGGGGGCAAGAGATACGCAGTATTTT. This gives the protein CASSRGQGARDTQYF. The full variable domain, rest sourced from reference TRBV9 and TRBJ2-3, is DSGVTQTPKHLITATGQRVTLRCSPRSGDLSVYWYQQSLDQGLQFLIQYYNGEERAKGNILERFSAQQFPDLHSELNLSSLELGDSALYFCASSRGQGARDTQYFGPGTRLTVL.

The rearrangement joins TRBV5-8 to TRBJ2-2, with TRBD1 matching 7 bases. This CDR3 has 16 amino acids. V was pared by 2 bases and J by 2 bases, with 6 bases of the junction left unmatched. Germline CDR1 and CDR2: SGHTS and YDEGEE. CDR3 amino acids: CASSLWGQLNTGELFF. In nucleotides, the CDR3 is TGTGCCAGCAGCTTATGGGGACAGTTAAACACCGGGGAGCTGTTTTTT.

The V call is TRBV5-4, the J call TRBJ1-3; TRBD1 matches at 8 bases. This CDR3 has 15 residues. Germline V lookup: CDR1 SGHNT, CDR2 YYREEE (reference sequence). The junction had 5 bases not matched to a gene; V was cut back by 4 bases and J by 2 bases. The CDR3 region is CASSPDRAPGNTIYF. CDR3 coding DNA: TGTGCCAGCAGCCCGGACAGGGCGCCTGGAAACACCATATATTTT.

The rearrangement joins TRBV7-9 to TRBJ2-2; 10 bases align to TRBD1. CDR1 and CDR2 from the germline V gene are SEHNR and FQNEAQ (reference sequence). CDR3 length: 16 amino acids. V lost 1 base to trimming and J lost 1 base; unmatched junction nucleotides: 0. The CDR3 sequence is CASSLGTGGNTGELFF. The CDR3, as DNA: TGTGCCAGCAGCTTAGGGACAGGGGGGAACACCGGGGAGCTGTTTTTT.

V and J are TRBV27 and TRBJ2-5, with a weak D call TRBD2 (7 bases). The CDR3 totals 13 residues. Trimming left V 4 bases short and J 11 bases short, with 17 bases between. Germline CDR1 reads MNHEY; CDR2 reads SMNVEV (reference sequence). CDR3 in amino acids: CASSWGGAQEQYF. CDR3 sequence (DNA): TGTGCCAGCAGTTGGGGGGGGGCTCAAGAGCAGTACTTC.

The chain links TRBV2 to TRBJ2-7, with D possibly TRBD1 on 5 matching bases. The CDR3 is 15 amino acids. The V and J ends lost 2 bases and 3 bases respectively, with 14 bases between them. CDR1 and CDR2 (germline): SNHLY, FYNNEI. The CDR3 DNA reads TGTGCCAGCAGTGAATATCAGGGCACTGTCTACGAGCAGTACGTC. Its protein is CASSEYQGTVYEQYV.

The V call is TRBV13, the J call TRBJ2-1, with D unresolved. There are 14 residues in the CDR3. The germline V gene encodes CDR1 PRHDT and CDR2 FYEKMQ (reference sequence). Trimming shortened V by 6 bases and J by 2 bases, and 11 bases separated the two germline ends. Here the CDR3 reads CASRVVGPYNEQFF. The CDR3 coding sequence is TGTGCCAGCAGAGTCGTGGGCCCCTACAATGAGCAGTTCTTC. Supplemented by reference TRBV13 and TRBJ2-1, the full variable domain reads AAGVIQSPRHLIKEKRETATLKCYPIPRHDTVYWYQQGPGQDPQFLISFYEKMQSDKGSIPDRFSAQQFSDYHSELNMSSLELGDSALYFCASRVVGPYNEQFFGPGTRLTVL.

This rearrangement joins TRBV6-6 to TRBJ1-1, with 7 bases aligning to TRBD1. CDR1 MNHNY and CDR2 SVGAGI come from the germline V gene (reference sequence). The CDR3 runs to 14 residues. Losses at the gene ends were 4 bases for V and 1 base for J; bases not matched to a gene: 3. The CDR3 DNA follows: TGTGCCAGCAGTTCGGAGGGGGCGAACACTGAAGCTTTCTTT. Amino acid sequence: CASSSEGANTEAFF.

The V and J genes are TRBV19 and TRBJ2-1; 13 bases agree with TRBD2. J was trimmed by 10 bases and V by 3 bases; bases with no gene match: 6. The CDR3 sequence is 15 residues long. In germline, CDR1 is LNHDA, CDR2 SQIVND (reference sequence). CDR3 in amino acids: CASSMGLAGLGEQFF. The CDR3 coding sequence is TGTGCCAGTAGTATGGGACTAGCGGGATTAGGCGAGCAGTTCTTC.

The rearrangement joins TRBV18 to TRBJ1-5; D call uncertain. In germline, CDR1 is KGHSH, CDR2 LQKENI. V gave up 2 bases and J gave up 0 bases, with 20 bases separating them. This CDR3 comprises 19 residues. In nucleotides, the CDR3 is TGTGCCAGCTCACCATCCCACCGTACTACAACTTTTAGCAATCAGCCCCAGCATTTT. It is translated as CASSPSHRTTTFSNQPQHF. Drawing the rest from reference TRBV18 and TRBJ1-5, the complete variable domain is NAGVMQNPRHLVRRRGQEARLRCSPMKGHSHVYWYRQLPEEGLKFMVYLQKENIIDESGMPKERFSAEFPKEGPSILRIQQVVRGDSAAYFCASSPSHRTTTFSNQPQHFGDGTRLSIL.

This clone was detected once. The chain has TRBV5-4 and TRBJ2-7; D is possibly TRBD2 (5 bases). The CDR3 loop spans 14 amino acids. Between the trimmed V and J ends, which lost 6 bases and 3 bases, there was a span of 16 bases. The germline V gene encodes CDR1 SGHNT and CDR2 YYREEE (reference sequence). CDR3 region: CASIPDRGNYEQYF. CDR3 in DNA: TGTGCCAGCATCCCAGACCGGGGAAACTACGAGCAGTACTTC.

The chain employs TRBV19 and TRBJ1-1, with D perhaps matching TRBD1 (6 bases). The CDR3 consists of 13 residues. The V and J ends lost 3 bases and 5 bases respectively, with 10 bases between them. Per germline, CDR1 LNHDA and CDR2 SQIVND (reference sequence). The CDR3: CASSMGRGTEAFF. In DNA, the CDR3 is TGTGCCAGTAGTATGGGTAGGGGGACTGAAGCTTTCTTT.

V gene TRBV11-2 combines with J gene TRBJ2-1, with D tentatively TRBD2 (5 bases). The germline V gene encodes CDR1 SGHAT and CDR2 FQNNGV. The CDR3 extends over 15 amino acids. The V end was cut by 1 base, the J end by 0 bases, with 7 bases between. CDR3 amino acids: CASSLVLASYNEQFF. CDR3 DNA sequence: TGTGCCAGCAGCTTAGTTCTAGCCTCCTACAATGAGCAGTTCTTC.

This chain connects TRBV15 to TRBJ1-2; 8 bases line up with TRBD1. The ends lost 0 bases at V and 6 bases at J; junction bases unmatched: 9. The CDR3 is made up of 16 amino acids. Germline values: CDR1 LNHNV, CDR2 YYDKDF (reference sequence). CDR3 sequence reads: CATSRDSSRDRHGYTF. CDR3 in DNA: TGTGCCACCAGCAGAGATAGTTCTAGGGACAGGCATGGCTACACCTTC.

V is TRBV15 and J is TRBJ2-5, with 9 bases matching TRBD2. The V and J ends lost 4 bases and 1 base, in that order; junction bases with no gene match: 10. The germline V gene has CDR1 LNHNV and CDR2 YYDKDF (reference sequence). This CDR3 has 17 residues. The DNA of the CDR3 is TGTGCCACCAGCATCGCCGGGTTAGCGGGAGCCCAAGAGACCCAGTACTTC. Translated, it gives CATSIAGLAGAQETQYF.

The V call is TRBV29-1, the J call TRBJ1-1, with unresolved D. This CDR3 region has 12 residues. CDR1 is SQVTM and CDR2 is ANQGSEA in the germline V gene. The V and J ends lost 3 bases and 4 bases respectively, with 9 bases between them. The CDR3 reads CSVDGLGTEAFF. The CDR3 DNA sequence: TGCAGCGTTGACGGCCTAGGCACTGAAGCTTTCTTT. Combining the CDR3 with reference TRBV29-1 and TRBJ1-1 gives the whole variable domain SAVISQKPSRDICQRGTSLTIQCQVDSQVTMMFWYRQQPGQSLTLIATANQGSEATYESGFVIDKFPISRPNLTFSTLTVSNMSPEDSSIYLCSVDGLGTEAFFGQGTRLTVV.